There are many counts of the clone carrying this TCR beta chain. Its antigen is unknown. V lost 2 bases, J lost 4 bases, and 5 bases lay in between. Germline V gene data show CDR1 as SNHLY and CDR2 as FYNNEI. CDR3 length: 12 amino acids. cDNA synthesis was performed by 5'RACE with 10-nucleotide random UMIs. TCRdb reanalysed the 5' RACE reads using MiXCR and keeps one entry per CDR3 protein. The table lists roughly 76,000 distinct CDR3 sequences, 2.5% to 4% of them singletons, with under 6.5% in the top ten. The record originates from a study of neurological immune-mediated disorders. Study-level results: Phylogenetic grouping put 18 of 34 multiple sclerosis patients' repertoires into one related-CDR3 cluster, a possible signature. CDR3 amino acid sequences of expanded clones were not shared across subjects, a result suggesting private repertoires in all groups.

The origin of this receptor is a woman aged 50 to 60 with multiple sclerosis. Sequenced material: PBMCs. The genes are TRBV2 and TRBJ2-5, with D unresolved. The CDR3 DNA sequence: TGTGCCAGCAGTGAAAATATAGAGACCCAGTACTTC. It translates to CASSENIETQYF.